This T cell receptor (beta chain) was obtained from a study of shared clonotypes between healthy human individuals. Germline loops: CDR1 MNHEY, CDR2 SVGAGI. There are 15 residues in the CDR3. As processed by the authors: Junction-only immunoSEQ sequences carried no quality scores, so filtering differed. The protocol was immunoSEQ multiplex PCR, while the TCRdb copy is restricted to in-frame clones and leaves out a portion. That table furnishes V, J and clone size, whereas the DNA furnished D and trimming. The table has 2 million to 3 million clones, 80% to 95% seen once; the top ten hold approximately 0.37%. In the case of this clone: Relative to the germline gene, one junction end is altered; a read error may explain this.

Specimen: naive CD4+ T cells from PBMCs. Subset indicated: CD45RA+ positively selected. The TCR sequence derives from a man aged 18-30 years in good health. Some clones in this sample may be carry-over from other donors' samples. The V call is TRBV6-5, the J call TRBJ2-5; 8 nucleotides line up with TRBD2. The J call may not be correct, given that the DNA end is closer to TRBJ2-7. The CDR3: CASSPGLVGSDEQYF. The CDR3 DNA reads TGTGCCAGCAGTCCGGGACTAGTGGGCTCCGACGAGCAGTACTTC.